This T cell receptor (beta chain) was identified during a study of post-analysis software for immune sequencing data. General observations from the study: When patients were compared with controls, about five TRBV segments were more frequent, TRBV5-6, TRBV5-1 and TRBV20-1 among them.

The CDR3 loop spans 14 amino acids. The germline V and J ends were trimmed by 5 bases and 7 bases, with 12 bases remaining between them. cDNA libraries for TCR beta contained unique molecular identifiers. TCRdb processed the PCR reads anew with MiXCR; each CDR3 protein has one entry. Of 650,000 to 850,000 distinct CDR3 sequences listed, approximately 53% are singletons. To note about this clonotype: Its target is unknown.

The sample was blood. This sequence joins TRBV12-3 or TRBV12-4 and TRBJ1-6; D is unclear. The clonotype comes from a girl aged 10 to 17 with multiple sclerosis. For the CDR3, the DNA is TGTGCCAGCAGTCAACGGGCCGGGAATTCACCCCTCCACTTT. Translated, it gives CASSQRAGNSPLHF.